These T cell receptor beta chains were read from a single sample in a study of CD8 T cells in ankylosing spondylitis. One entry per CDR3 protein results from TCRdb running MiXCR on the 5' RACE reads. The sample has roughly 240,000 distinct CDR3 sequences; roughly 8% are singletons. The source material was blood, either unsorted or a sorted T cell fraction (not recorded which). These receptors came from a female donor with ankylosing spondylitis or in good health (not recorded which). CDR3s include the opening cysteine and the closing phenylalanine or tryptophan. D genes are given only for firm matches. The size of a clone is reported for some rows only, either as once, few or many, or as a class for expanded clones.

many	TRBV5-1	-	TRBJ2-7	TGCGCCACCAGACGGCAGGGGGGGATCGAGCAGTACTTC	CATRRQGGIEQYF
many	TRBV6-2/TRBV6-3	-	TRBJ2-2	TGTGCCAGCAGGCCCCGCGGGGCGAACACCGGGGAGCTGTTTTTT	CASRPRGANTGELFF
many	TRBV3-1	TRBD2	TRBJ2-1	TGTGCCAGCAGCCCTAGCGGGAGAACGTACAATGAGCAGTTCTTC	CASSPSGRTYNEQFF
many	TRBV12-3/TRBV12-4	-	TRBJ2-2	TGTGCCAGCACCCTTGGGACGCCCGGGGAGCTGTTTTTT	CASTLGTPGELFF
many	TRBV27	-	TRBJ1-1	TGTGCCAGCAGTTTAGCCGCAAGGACGCCAGCTTTCTTT	CASSLAARTPAFF
many	TRBV7-8	-	TRBJ1-2	TGTGCCAGCAGCCCGAACAGGGTCCCGCGCGATGGCTACACCTTC	CASSPNRVPRDGYTF
-	TRBV7-2	TRBD2	TRBJ2-3	TGTGCCAGCAGCTTAGCCGGAGCTAGCGGGATCCTAGATACGCAGTATTTT	CASSLAGASGILDTQYF
many	TRBV6-5	TRBD2	TRBJ2-1	TGTGCCAGCAGTTACTTCCGCGGGAGGGAGAATGAGCAGTTCTTC	CASSYFRGRENEQFF
many	TRBV5-1	-	TRBJ2-3	TGCGCCAGCAGCTTGATTGCCGGGAGCACAGATACGCAGTATTTT	CASSLIAGSTDTQYF
many	TRBV25-1	-	TRBJ1-1	TGTGCCAGCAGTGGCTTAACGCGGGGTACTGAAGCTTTCTTT	CASSGLTRGTEAFF
many	TRBV28	TRBD2	TRBJ2-2	TGTGCCAGCAGATCTCCGGGGGGAAGAGGCGGGGAGCTGTTTTTT	CASRSPGGRGGELFF
many	TRBV15	-	TRBJ1-2	TGTGCCACCAGCAGAGATCGACACCTAGGGGGCTACACCTTC	CATSRDRHLGGYTF
few	TRBV7-8	-	TRBJ1-3	TGTGCCAGCAGCTTAGTAGTAGGGCCGGGGCTTGGAAACACCATATATTTT	CASSLVVGPGLGNTIYF
many	TRBV10-3	TRBD1	TRBJ2-1	TGTGCCTACTCGGGTGCGGGACAGGGCACCGATGAGCAGTTCTTC	CAYSGAGQGTDEQFF
many	TRBV30	-	TRBJ1-6	TGTGCCTGCCATCCAGGGAGTTATAATTCACCCCTCCACTTT	CACHPGSYNSPLHF